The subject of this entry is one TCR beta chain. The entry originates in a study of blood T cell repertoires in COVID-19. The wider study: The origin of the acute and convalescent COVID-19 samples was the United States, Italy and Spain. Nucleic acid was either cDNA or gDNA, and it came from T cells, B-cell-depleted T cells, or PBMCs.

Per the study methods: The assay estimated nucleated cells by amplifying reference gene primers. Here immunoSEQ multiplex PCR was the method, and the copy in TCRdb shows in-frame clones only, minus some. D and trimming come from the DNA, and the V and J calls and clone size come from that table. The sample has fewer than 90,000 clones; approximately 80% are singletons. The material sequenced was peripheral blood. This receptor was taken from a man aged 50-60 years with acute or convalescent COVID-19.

DNA for the CDR3: TGTGCCAGCAGTACAGGACAGGTAGCCAAAAACATTCAGTACTTC. Its translation is CASSTGQVAKNIQYF. J is TRBJ2-4 and V is TRBV6-2 or TRBV6-3; 7 positions agree with TRBD1. Germline V gene sequence: CDR1 MNHEY, CDR2 SVGEGT. After removal of 5 bases from V and 0 bases from J, the junction contained 4 bases not matched to a gene. The CDR3 is 15 amino acids.